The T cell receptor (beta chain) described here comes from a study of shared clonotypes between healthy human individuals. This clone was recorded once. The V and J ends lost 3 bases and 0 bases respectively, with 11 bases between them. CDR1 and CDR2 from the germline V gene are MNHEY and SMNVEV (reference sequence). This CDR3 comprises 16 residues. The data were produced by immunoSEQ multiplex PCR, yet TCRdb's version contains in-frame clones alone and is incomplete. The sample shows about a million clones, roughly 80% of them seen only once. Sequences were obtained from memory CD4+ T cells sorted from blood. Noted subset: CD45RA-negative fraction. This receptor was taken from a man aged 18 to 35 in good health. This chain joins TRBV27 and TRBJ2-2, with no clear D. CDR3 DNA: TGTGCCAGCAGTTTTCGTCCCATAACGAACACCGGGGAGCTGTTTTTT. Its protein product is CASSFRPITNTGELFF.